This record covers a single T cell receptor beta chain. The data stem from a study of blood T cell repertoires in COVID-19. The overall study: The samples span acute and convalescent COVID-19 from the United States, Italy and Spain. The analysed material was cDNA or gDNA that came from T cells, B-cell-depleted T cells, or PBMCs.

Per the original methods: By means of reference gene primer amplification, nucleated cell counts were estimated. The assay was immunoSEQ multiplex PCR, and TCRdb's table has in-frame clones only and misses some. V and J calls plus clone size are reproduced from that table; the DNA served to infer D and trimming. Of about 230,000 clones listed, 80% to 90% are singletons. With 5 bases clipped from V and 8 bases from J, the junction kept 9 bases outside the gene matches. Germline V gene data show CDR1 as SGHTA and CDR2 as FQGTGA. The CDR3 has 14 residues. Followed over time, Seattle patients had been enrolled while infection was active.

The receptor's source is a man in his fifties or sixties with COVID-19, enrolled during active disease. Sequencing input: peripheral blood. V and J are TRBV7-3 and TRBJ2-1; 7 bases align to TRBD1. The CDR3 sequence: CASSTGQGVDEQFF. The DNA of the CDR3 is TGTGCCAGCAGCACAGGGCAGGGGGTTGATGAGCAGTTCTTC.